This is a list of T cell receptor beta chains from one sample in a study of cytomegalovirus exposure and HLA in healthy donors. This table comes from immunoSEQ multiplex PCR, and its TCRdb copy is limited to in-frame clones, with some not included. The sample includes around 110,000 clones, about four fifths of them seen just once. The sequencing input was PBMCs. Receptor source: a woman aged 18 to 35 in good health and CMV-seronegative. Both conserved end residues are part of each CDR3. The D gene is left open where the match is weak. Clone size, where shown, is once, few, many, or a class for clones that have expanded.

TRBV6-4,-,TRBJ1-1,many,CASSDSDRAEAFF,TGTGCCAGCAGTGACTCAGACAGAGCTGAAGCTTTCTTT
TRBV27,-,TRBJ1-2,-,CASSPIGQTYGYTF,TGTGCCAGCAGTCCCATTGGACAGACCTACGGCTACACCTTC
TRBV7-3,-,TRBJ2-6,-,CASSPPGSGANVLTF,TGTGCCAGCAGCCCTCCGGGTTCTGGGGCCAACGTCCTGACTTTC
TRBV6-7,-,TRBJ2-7,-,CASSYSNPAGLGYEQYF,TGTGCCAGCAGTTACTCGAATCCGGCAGGGCTAGGGTACGAGCAGTACTTC
TRBV9,-,TRBJ1-1,-,CASSVSGERAFF,TGTGCCAGCAGCGTTTCAGGGGAAAGAGCTTTCTTT
TRBV6-1,TRBD1,TRBJ2-7,-,CASSPKGGGQREQYF,TGTGCCAGCAGTCCAAAAGGGGGCGGGCAGAGGGAGCAGTACTTC
TRBV5-1,-,TRBJ2-7,-,CASSLVRQNEQYF,TGCGCCAGCAGCTTGGTTCGTCAGAACGAGCAGTACTTC
TRBV11-2,-,TRBJ1-3,-,CASSNGQSGNTIYF,TGTGCCAGCAGCAACGGACAGTCTGGAAACACCATATATTTT
TRBV23-1,-,TRBJ1-1,-,CASRSHRTAKNTEAFF,TGCGCCAGCAGATCTCACCGGACAGCCAAGAACACTGAAGCTTTCTTT
TRBV6-5,-,TRBJ1-5,-,CASSRDIDQPQHF,TGTGCCAGCAGTCGGGACATTGATCAGCCCCAGCATTTT
TRBV27,TRBD1,TRBJ2-2,-,CASSKGQRNTGELFF,TGTGCCAGCAGTAAGGGACAGCGGAACACCGGGGAGCTGTTTTTT
TRBV7-9,TRBD2,TRBJ2-1,-,CASTTPSGEQFF,TGTGCCAGCACAACCCCTAGCGGGGAGCAGTTCTTC
TRBV2,TRBD1,TRBJ1-2,few,CASSDGDRIPTNYGYTF,TGTGCCAGCAGTGATGGGGACAGGATACCAACCAACTATGGCTACACCTTC
TRBV27,-,TRBJ2-3,-,CASSAIAKTQYF,TGTGCCAGCAGTGCGATAGCGAAAACGCAGTATTTT
TRBV4-1,-,TRBJ1-5,-,CASSQDHSNQPQHF,TGCGCCAGCAGCCAAGATCATAGCAATCAGCCCCAGCATTTT
TRBV5-4,-,TRBJ1-1,-,CASRARDIYTEAFF,TGTGCCAGCAGAGCCCGGGACATTTACACTGAAGCTTTCTTT
TRBV6-6,-,TRBJ1-6,few,CASRTGDFSPLHF,TGTGCCAGCAGAACAGGTGATTTTTCACCCCTCCACTTT
TRBV2,-,TRBJ2-7,-,CASSEALHSYEQYF,TGTGCCAGCAGTGAAGCGCTTCACAGCTACGAGCAGTACTTC
TRBV30,-,TRBJ1-2,-,CAWSRGFLENYGYTF,TGTGCCTGGAGTAGGGGTTTCCTGGAAAACTATGGCTACACCTTC
TRBV7-9,-,TRBJ1-4,-,CASSTIAGREKLFF,TGTGCCAGCAGCACAATAGCGGGACGTGAAAAACTGTTTTTT
TRBV28,-,TRBJ2-1,-,CASRRQETYNEQFF,TGTGCCAGTCGTAGACAGGAGACCTACAATGAGCAGTTCTTC
TRBV28,TRBD2,TRBJ2-5,once,CASEGLAGGTSQETQYF,TGTGCCAGCGAGGGACTAGCGGGGGGGACCAGTCAAGAGACCCAGTACTTC
TRBV2,-,TRBJ1-5,-,CASTRGPNQPQHF,TGTGCCAGCACCCGTGGCCCCAATCAGCCCCAGCATTTT
TRBV4-1,-,TRBJ2-1,-,CASSQEAGPYNEQFF,TGCGCCAGCAGCCAAGAGGCGGGACCCTACAATGAGCAGTTCTTC
TRBV5-1,TRBD1,TRBJ1-1,-,CASSTTGVGAFF,TGCGCCAGCAGCACAACAGGGGTTGGAGCTTTCTTT
TRBV13,-,TRBJ1-2,-,CASSLQGDHGYGYTF,TGTGCCAGCAGCCTGCAGGGCGATCACGGGTATGGCTACACCTTC
TRBV27,TRBD2,TRBJ2-3,once,CASSLSGGVGDTQYF,TGTGCCAGCAGTTTAAGCGGGGGCGTTGGGGATACGCAGTATTTT
TRBV28,-,TRBJ1-2,-,CASSSGSPYGYTF,TGTGCCAGCAGTTCGGGGTCCCCCTATGGCTACACCTTC
TRBV6-1,-,TRBJ1-6,-,CASSDSQGIYNSPLHF,TGTGCCAGCAGTGATTCCCAGGGAATCTATAATTCACCCCTCCACTTT
TRBV5-6,-,TRBJ1-2,once,CASSLAAGGDGYTF,TGTGCCAGCAGCTTGGCGGCGGGCGGCGATGGCTACACCTTC
TRBV9,TRBD1,TRBJ1-1,-,CASSPWDRGDTEAFF,TGTGCCAGCAGCCCCTGGGACAGGGGTGACACTGAAGCTTTCTTT
TRBV4-2,-,TRBJ1-1,-,CASSPEILTVSEAFF,TGTGCCAGCAGCCCTGAGATTCTGACAGTCAGTGAAGCTTTCTTT
TRBV11-2,TRBD2,TRBJ2-7,-,CASSGLVAHEQYF,TGTGCCAGCAGTGGACTAGTCGCCCACGAGCAGTACTTC
TRBV7-9,-,TRBJ1-1,-,CASSLEGPLGAFF,TGTGCCAGCAGCTTAGAGGGGCCTCTTGGAGCTTTCTTT
TRBV7-2,-,TRBJ2-1,-,CALAPGRGYNEQFF,TGTGCCCTCGCGCCGGGGAGGGGGTACAATGAGCAGTTCTTC
TRBV6-5,-,TRBJ1-4,-,CASTTGDEKLFF,TGTGCCAGCACCACGGGGGATGAAAAACTGTTTTTT
TRBV5-6,-,TRBJ2-5,-,CASSLYATVNTPNQETQYF,TGTGCCAGCAGCTTGTACGCCACAGTTAATACCCCCAACCAAGAGACCCAGTACTTC
TRBV5-1,TRBD2,TRBJ2-1,-,CASSLTSGGAGWFF,TGCGCCAGCAGCTTGACTAGCGGGGGGGCAGGGTGGTTCTTC
TRBV6-5,-,TRBJ1-6,few,CASSYGGAEISPLHF,TGTGCCAGCAGTTACGGTGGGGCAGAGATTTCACCCCTCCACTTT
TRBV7-2,TRBD2,TRBJ2-7,-,CASSLSGGATPQYF,TGTGCCAGCAGCCTGAGCGGGGGGGCCACCCCGCAGTACTTC
TRBV18,TRBD2,TRBJ2-1,-,CASSPSSGRERNEQFF,TGTGCCAGCTCACCCTCTAGCGGGAGAGAGAGGAATGAGCAGTTCTTC
TRBV25-1,-,TRBJ2-3,-,CASSEFSGASTDTQYF,TGTGCCAGCAGTGAATTCTCAGGGGCCAGCACAGATACGCAGTATTTT
TRBV11-2,-,TRBJ2-3,-,CASRAPADTQYF,TGTGCCAGCCGAGCACCGGCAGATACGCAGTATTTT
TRBV6-6,-,TRBJ2-3,-,CATGFSSGTDTQYF,TGTGCCACAGGGTTTTCCTCTGGCACAGATACGCAGTATTTT
TRBV5-1,-,TRBJ1-1,-,CASTVGGGLGTEAFF,TGCGCCAGCACCGTGGGAGGGGGGCTTGGCACTGAAGCTTTCTTT
TRBV27,TRBD2,TRBJ2-7,-,CATLPMGGSSYEQYF,TGTGCCACCCTCCCTATGGGGGGGAGCTCCTACGAGCAGTACTTC
TRBV6-5,-,TRBJ1-5,-,CASSYSPVLSNQPQHF,TGTGCCAGCAGTTACTCCCCTGTTTTGAGTAATCAGCCCCAGCATTTT